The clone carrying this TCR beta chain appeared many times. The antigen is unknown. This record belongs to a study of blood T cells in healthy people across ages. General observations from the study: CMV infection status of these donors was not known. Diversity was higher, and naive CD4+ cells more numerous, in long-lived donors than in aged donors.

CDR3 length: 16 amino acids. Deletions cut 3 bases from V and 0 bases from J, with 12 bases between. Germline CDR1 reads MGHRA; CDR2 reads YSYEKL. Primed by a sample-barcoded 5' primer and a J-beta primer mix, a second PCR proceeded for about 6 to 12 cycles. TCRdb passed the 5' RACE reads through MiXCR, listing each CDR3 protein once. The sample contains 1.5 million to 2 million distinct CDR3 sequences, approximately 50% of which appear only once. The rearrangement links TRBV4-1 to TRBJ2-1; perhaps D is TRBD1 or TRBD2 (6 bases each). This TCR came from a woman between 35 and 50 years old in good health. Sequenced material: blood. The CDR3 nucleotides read TGCGCCAGCAGCCAGCGGGACAAGAGCTCCTACAATGAGCAGTTCTTC. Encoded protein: CASSQRDKSSYNEQFF.